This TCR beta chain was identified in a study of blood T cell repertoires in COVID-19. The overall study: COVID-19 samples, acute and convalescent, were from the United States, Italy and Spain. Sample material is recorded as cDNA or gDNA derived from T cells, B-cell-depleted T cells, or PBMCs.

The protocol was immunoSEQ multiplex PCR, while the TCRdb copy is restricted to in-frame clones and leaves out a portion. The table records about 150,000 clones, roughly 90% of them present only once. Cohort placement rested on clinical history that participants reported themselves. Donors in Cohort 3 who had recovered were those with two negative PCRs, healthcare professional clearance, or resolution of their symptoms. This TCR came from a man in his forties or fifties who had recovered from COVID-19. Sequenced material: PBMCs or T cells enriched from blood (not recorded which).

In nucleotides, the CDR3 is TGTGCCAGCAGCGGGACTTTGACCAATGAGCAGTTCTTC. Its translation: CASSGTLTNEQFF. The V gene is TRBV6-5, the J gene TRBJ2-1; weak D call: TRBD2 (6 bases). Germline assignment: CDR1 MNHEY and CDR2 SVGAGI. This CDR3 contains 13 residues. Trimming cost V 6 bases and J 6 bases, with 12 bases left between them.